This T cell receptor beta chain is from a study of blood T cells in healthy people across ages. Through a sample-barcoded 5' primer and a J-beta primer mix, a second PCR was run for about 6 to 11 cycles. TCRdb called the 5' RACE reads again in MiXCR, with one record for every CDR3 protein. Of hundreds of thousands of distinct CDR3 sequences listed, 20% to 25% are singletons. This clonotype appeared a few times. A further study also used this sample, focusing on T cells of mothers and their children.

Sequenced: blood. The sequence came from a boy younger than 18 in good health.

In DNA form, the CDR3 reads TGTGCCACTAGCCGGGATTATGGCTACACCTTC. Translated, it gives CATSRDYGYTF. The chain has TRBV6-5 and TRBJ1-2; D ambiguous. V lost 10 bases and J 5 bases, leaving 11 bases between the germline ends. Germline CDR1 MNHEY, CDR2 SVGAGI. The CDR3 has 11 residues.